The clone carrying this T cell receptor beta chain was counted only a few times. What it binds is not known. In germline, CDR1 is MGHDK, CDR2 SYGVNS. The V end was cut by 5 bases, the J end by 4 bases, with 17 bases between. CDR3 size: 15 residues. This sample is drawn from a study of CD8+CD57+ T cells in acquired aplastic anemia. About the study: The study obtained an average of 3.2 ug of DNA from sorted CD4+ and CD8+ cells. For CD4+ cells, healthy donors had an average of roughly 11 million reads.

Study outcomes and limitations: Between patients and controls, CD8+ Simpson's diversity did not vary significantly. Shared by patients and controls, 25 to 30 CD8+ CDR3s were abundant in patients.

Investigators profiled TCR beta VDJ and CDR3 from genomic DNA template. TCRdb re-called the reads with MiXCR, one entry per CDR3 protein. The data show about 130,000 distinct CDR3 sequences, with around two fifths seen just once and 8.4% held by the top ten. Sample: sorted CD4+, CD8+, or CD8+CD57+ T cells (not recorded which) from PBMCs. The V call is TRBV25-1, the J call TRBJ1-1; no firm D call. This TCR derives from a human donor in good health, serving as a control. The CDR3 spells CASSPLSTLGTEAFF. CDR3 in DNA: TGTGCCAGCAGTCCCCTTTCTACTCTGGGCACTGAAGCTTTCTTT.